A single sample gave rise to the 20 T cell receptor beta chains below, sequenced in a study of cytomegalovirus exposure and HLA in healthy donors (dated by TCRdb to the late 2010s). The library was generated by the immunoSEQ multiplex PCR assay. For the multiplex PCR, a mixture combining 60 forward primers for TCR Vbeta segments and 13 reverse primers for TCR Jbeta segments was used. The table was pulled from immuneACCESS by TCRdb, which kept in-frame rearrangements only. Such tables lose some clones; where checked, under half of the loss comes from unresolved V genes, and the rest has no known cause. The sample table contains 90,000 to 150,000 clones; only one count was recorded for around three quarters of them. Clones ranked in the top ten supply 5.8% of the sample. The specimen was PBMCs. The origin of the receptors is a man between 18 and 29 years old in good health and CMV-seropositive.

The gene calls are TRBV18 and TRBJ2-3; D is ambiguous. Germline CDR1 is KGHSH and CDR2 is LQKENI. CDR3 length equals 12 residues. The ends were cut back, 3 bases at V and 5 bases at J, with 6 bases in the middle. For the CDR3, the DNA is TGTGCCAGCTCACCTACTGGAGATACGCAGTATTTT. Amino acids: CASSPTGDTQYF. Looking up the rest from reference TRBV18 and TRBJ2-3 gives the full variable domain: NAGVMQNPRHLVRRRGQEARLRCSPMKGHSHVYWYRQLPEEGLKFMVYLQKENIIDESGMPKERFSAEFPKEGPSILRIQQVVRGDSAAYFCASSPTGDTQYFGPGTRLTVL.

The chain uses TRBV5-6 and TRBJ2-7; D uncertain. The CDR3 sequence is 11 residues long. V lost 4 bases, J lost 4 bases, and 6 bases lay in between. Germline CDR1 and CDR2: SGHDT and YYEEEE. The CDR3 nucleotides read TGTGCCAGCAGCCGCGAATACGAGCAGTACTTC. It yields the protein CASSREYEQYF.

This chain joins TRBV11-3 and TRBJ2-3; 9 bases align to TRBD2. This CDR3 spans 16 amino acids. From germline, CDR1 is SGHNT and CDR2 YENEEA. Trimming removed 4 bases from V and 5 bases from J; junction bases left unmatched: 10. DNA for the CDR3: TGTGCCAGCAGCTCCCGGGTAGCGGGAGCAATAGATACGCAGTATTTT. This gives the protein CASSSRVAGAIDTQYF.

The V gene is TRBV30, the J gene TRBJ1-3; D uncertain. The V and J ends lost 4 bases and 3 bases respectively, with 13 bases between them. The CDR3 sequence is 14 residues long. The germline CDR1 and CDR2 sequences are GTSNPN and SVGIG (reference sequence). CDR3 protein: CAWMARVYGNTIYF. Here the CDR3 DNA reads TGTGCCTGGATGGCCCGGGTGTATGGAAACACCATATATTTT.

V is TRBV15 and J is TRBJ1-5; D gene uncertain. V was shortened by 2 bases and J by 5 bases, with 4 bases between the two germline ends. This CDR3 has 12 amino acids. Germline lookup yields CDR1 LNHNV and CDR2 YYDKDF (reference sequence). The chain's CDR3 is CATSRQDQPQHF. In DNA form, the CDR3 reads TGTGCCACCAGCAGACAGGATCAGCCCCAGCATTTT.

The genes are TRBV27 and TRBJ2-7; D is perhaps TRBD1 (5 bases). The CDR3 contains 12 residues. V gave up 3 bases and J gave up 7 bases, with 10 bases separating them. Germline CDR1 MNHEY, CDR2 SMNVEV (reference sequence). CDR3 nucleotides: TGTGCCAGCAGTTTTGGTAGGGGAGAGCAGTACTTC. It translates to CASSFGRGEQYF.

This clone was picked up a small number of times. The rearrangement links TRBV28 to TRBJ2-7; tentative D call: TRBD2 (6 bases). The ends were cut back, 3 bases at V and 4 bases at J, with 19 bases in the middle. The germline V gene encodes CDR1 MDHEN and CDR2 SYDVKM. This CDR3 has 16 amino acids. The CDR3 DNA reads as TGTGCCAGCAGTTTCGGTTTCGGATCACGGGGGTACGAGCAGTACTTC. Residues: CASSFGFGSRGYEQYF.

The chain couples TRBV18 to TRBJ2-7, with D tentatively TRBD1 (5 bases). V was clipped by 2 bases and J by 2 bases, with 13 bases between them. CDR3 length: 15 residues. Germline assignment: CDR1 KGHSH and CDR2 LQKENI. CDR3 residues: CASSPRQPLTYEQYF. Written as DNA, the CDR3 is TGTGCCAGCTCACCAAGACAGCCTCTTACCTACGAGCAGTACTTC. Using reference TRBV18 and TRBJ2-7 for the parts outside the CDR3, the full variable domain is NAGVMQNPRHLVRRRGQEARLRCSPMKGHSHVYWYRQLPEEGLKFMVYLQKENIIDESGMPKERFSAEFPKEGPSILRIQQVVRGDSAAYFCASSPRQPLTYEQYFGPGTRLTVT.

This rearrangement joins TRBV6-6 to TRBJ2-7, with 11 bases identical to TRBD2. J gave up 2 bases and V 0 bases, and 0 bases lay outside the gene matches. The CDR3 consists of 15 residues. CDR1 is MNHNY, CDR2 SVGAGI, per germline (reference sequence). The CDR3 spells CASSYSTSGAYEQYF. CDR3 sequence (DNA): TGTGCCAGCAGTTACTCGACTAGCGGGGCCTACGAGCAGTACTTC.

J is TRBJ1-1 and V is TRBV19, with 9 bases identical to TRBD1. This CDR3 is built from 15 residues. J was trimmed by 4 bases and V by 4 bases; bases with no gene match: 7. Germline CDR1 and CDR2: LNHDA and SQIVND (reference sequence). The CDR3 coding sequence is TGTGCCAGTAGTAGCCGACAGGGGGTGGTCACTGAAGCTTTCTTT. It translates to CASSSRQGVVTEAFF.

V usage is TRBV4-1 and J usage is TRBJ2-7, with D possibly TRBD2 on 5 matching bases. V lost 0 bases, J lost 0 bases, and 15 bases lay in between. The CDR3 length is 17 residues. Germline V lookup: CDR1 MGHRA, CDR2 YSYEKL. This CDR3 is CASSQDVIWETSYEQYF. The CDR3 DNA is TGCGCCAGCAGCCAAGATGTCATCTGGGAGACCTCCTACGAGCAGTACTTC.

This chain joins TRBV30 and TRBJ1-2; D is perhaps TRBD1 (5 bases). The germline gives CDR1 GTSNPN, CDR2 SVGIG (reference sequence). Trimming stripped 3 bases from V and 2 bases from J, with 10 bases between. The CDR3 totals 13 residues. CDR3 sequence: CAWSPPGNYGYTF. CDR3 nucleotides: TGTGCCTGGAGCCCCCCAGGGAACTATGGCTACACCTTC. Full variable domain (rest looked up from reference TRBV30 and TRBJ1-2): SQTIHQWPATLVQPVGSPLSLECTVEGTSNPNLYWYRQAAGRGLQLLFYSVGIGQISSEVPQNLSASRPQDRQFILSSKKLLLSDSGFYLCAWSPPGNYGYTFGSGTRLTVV.

This chain links TRBV28 with TRBJ1-1; D gene ambiguous. Germline CDR1 is MDHEN and CDR2 is SYDVKM. The V gene lost 6 bases and the J gene lost 8 bases, with 10 bases spanning the gap. The CDR3 covers 11 residues. CDR3 nucleotide sequence: TGTGCCAGCAGACAACTATTAGAAGCTTTCTTT. It specifies CASRQLLEAFF.

The chain employs TRBV25-1 and TRBJ1-6; D is perhaps TRBD1 (6 bases). From germline, CDR1 is MGHDK and CDR2 SYGVNS. V was pared by 6 bases and J by 7 bases, with 7 bases between. The CDR3 extends over 12 amino acids. CDR3 region: CASRQGNSPLHF. In DNA form, the CDR3 reads TGTGCCAGCAGACAGGGAAATTCACCCCTCCACTTT.

This sequence joins TRBV5-1 and TRBJ2-1; maybe TRBD2 (5 bases). Germline CDR1 SGHRS, CDR2 YFSETQ. This CDR3 comprises 14 residues. V lost 3 bases and J lost 5, with 12 bases in between. CDR3 DNA: TGCGCCAGCAGCTCCTCGACGGGGAACAATGAGCAGTTCTTC. Protein product: CASSSSTGNNEQFF.

The chain combines TRBV13 with TRBJ2-7; a possible D gene is TRBD2 (6 bases). V lost 2 bases to trimming and J lost 2 bases, with 13 bases between them. The CDR3 has 15 amino acids. The V gene's germline CDR1 is PRHDT and CDR2 FYEKMQ (reference sequence). The CDR3 sequence: CASSLIAGHPYEQYF. CDR3 bases: TGTGCCAGCAGCTTAATTGCGGGGCACCCCTACGAGCAGTACTTC.

This clone is a singleton in its sample. The rearrangement uses TRBV6-5 and TRBJ1-3; possibly TRBD1 for D (5 bases). Trimming shortened V by 5 bases and J by 14 bases, and 16 bases separated the two germline ends. Per germline, CDR1 MNHEY and CDR2 SVGAGI. This CDR3 spans 12 amino acids. CDR3 sequence (DNA): TGTGCCAGCAGTACTGGGGCGGACGACCTATATTTT. Translated: CASSTGADDLYF.

The gene calls are TRBV29-1 and TRBJ2-3; the match to TRBD2 covers 7 bases. V gave up 0 bases and J gave up 5 bases; unmatched junction bases: 8. The germline V gene encodes CDR1 SQVTM and CDR2 ANQGSEA. This CDR3 has 15 amino acids. CDR3: CSVEDRGGRVDTQYF. Here the CDR3 DNA reads TGCAGCGTTGAAGATCGGGGCGGGAGAGTAGATACGCAGTATTTT.

The chain couples TRBV28 to TRBJ1-5, with D maybe TRBD1 (5 bases). CDR1 and CDR2 (germline): MDHEN, SYDVKM. Trimming shortened V by 8 bases and J by 7 bases, and 15 bases separated the two germline ends. This CDR3 region has 13 residues. Here the CDR3 reads CASGLRALQPQHF. The CDR3 DNA is TGTGCCAGCGGCCTCAGGGCCCTCCAGCCCCAGCATTTT.

The chain recombines TRBV7-6 with TRBJ2-5, with a weak D call TRBD1 (5 bases). Trimming removed 1 base at V and 2 bases at J, with 11 bases between. CDR1 is SGHVS and CDR2 is FNYEAQ in the germline V gene. This CDR3 is built from 15 residues. The CDR3 protein is CASSLVPRQQETQYF. CDR3 coding DNA: TGTGCCAGCAGCTTAGTTCCCCGACAGCAAGAGACCCAGTACTTC.